The 24 T cell receptor beta chains in this list originate from one sample, sequenced in a study of blood T cell repertoires in COVID-19. Libraries were prepared by immunoSEQ multiplex PCR; TCRdb keeps only in-frame clonotypes and omits some of them. The sample contains 150,000 to 160,000 clones, 80% to 90% of which appear only once. Sequencing input: peripheral blood. These TCRs come from a woman in her thirties or forties with acute or convalescent COVID-19.

The chain has TRBV30 and TRBJ2-2; D unclear. V lost 2 bases, J lost 4 bases, and 14 bases lay in between. The germline V gene encodes CDR1 GTSNPN and CDR2 SVGIG (reference sequence). This CDR3 is built from 15 residues. CDR3 sequence reads: CAWSKPSASTGELFF. The CDR3 DNA reads as TGTGCCTGGAGTAAACCCTCAGCGTCCACCGGGGAGCTGTTTTTT.

The rearrangement joins TRBV6-5 to TRBJ2-1, with D maybe TRBD1 (7 bases). This CDR3 has 16 amino acids. The V gene's germline CDR1 is MNHEY and CDR2 SVGAGI. V lost 2 bases, J lost 5 bases, and 16 bases lay in between. This CDR3 is CASSYGGGDSNNEQFF. CDR3 nucleotide sequence: TGTGCCAGCAGTTACGGAGGGGGCGATTCTAACAATGAGCAGTTCTTC.

Points on this clone: Within the sample, other DNA sequences also encode this same CDR3. This rearrangement joins TRBV6-5 to TRBJ1-3; 8 bases are shared with TRBD1. The CDR3 contains 14 residues. V shed 5 bases, J shed 1 base, and the junction held 1 base outside the gene matches. CDR1 is MNHEY and CDR2 is SVGAGI in the germline V gene. CDR3 DNA sequence: TGTGCCAGCAGTACAGGGGGTTCTGGAAACACCATATATTTT. Residues: CASSTGGSGNTIYF.

This clone showed up just once. The J gene is TRBJ2-3, the V gene TRBV30; no definite D call. Germline-derived CDR1 and CDR2 are GTSNPN and SVGIG (reference sequence). V lost 7 bases and J lost 5, with 19 bases in between. CDR3 length: 14 residues. CDR3 coding DNA: TGTGCCTCGATGAACACCCAAGATGTAGATACGCAGTATTTT. Encoded protein: CASMNTQDVDTQYF.

The chain combines TRBV7-3 with TRBJ2-7; 8 nucleotides align to TRBD2. The germline CDR1 and CDR2 sequences are SGHTA and FQGTGA. V gave up 2 bases and J gave up 6 bases; unmatched junction bases: 0. The CDR3 covers 12 residues. CDR3 sequence (DNA): TGTGCCAGCAGCTTAGCGGGAGGCGAGCAGTACTTC. It translates to CASSLAGGEQYF.

This chain links TRBV24-1 with TRBJ2-3; D is perhaps TRBD2 (5 bases). The CDR3 sequence is 12 residues long. The germline V and J ends were trimmed by 4 bases and 11 bases, with 12 bases remaining between them. Per the germline V gene, CDR1 is KGHDR and CDR2 is SFDVKD. DNA of the CDR3: TGTGCCACCAGTGAGTCCGCTCGGGAGCAGTATTTT. This encodes CATSESAREQYF.

The rearrangement uses TRBV4-1 and TRBJ2-7; 8 positions match TRBD2. This CDR3 is built from 15 residues. V lost 0 bases, J lost 3 bases, and 4 bases stayed unmatched. Looked up from germline, CDR1 is MGHRA and CDR2 is YSYEKL. The CDR3 loop is CASSQEGTSVYEQYF. In DNA, the CDR3 is TGCGCCAGCAGCCAAGAGGGGACTAGTGTCTACGAGCAGTACTTC.

The chain is built from TRBV5-1 and TRBJ1-6, with TRBD1 matching over 7 bases. V lost 4 bases to trimming and J lost 7 bases; unmatched junction nucleotides: 5. This CDR3 comprises 14 residues. In germline, CDR1 is SGHRS, CDR2 YFSETQ. The CDR3 DNA sequence: TGCGCCAGCAGCATTCCGACAGGGAATTCACCCCTCCACTTT. It yields the protein CASSIPTGNSPLHF. The whole variable domain, filled in from reference TRBV5-1 and TRBJ1-6, reads KAGVTQTPRYLIKTRGQQVTLSCSPISGHRSVSWYQQTPGQGLQFLFEYFSETQRNKGNFPGRFSGRQFSNSRSEMNVSTLELGDSALYLCASSIPTGNSPLHFGNGTRLTVT.

This chain uses TRBV28 with TRBJ1-6, with 7 bases that match TRBD1. Trimming took 5 bases from V and 9 from J; bases not matched to a gene: 7. Germline CDR1 and CDR2: MDHEN and SYDVKM. The CDR3 consists of 14 residues. This CDR3 reads CASSKTGLASPLHF. The DNA of the CDR3 is TGTGCCAGCAGTAAGACAGGGCTCGCTTCACCCCTCCACTTT.

The chain couples TRBV3-1 (or the pseudogene TRBV3-2) to TRBJ1-5; TRBD1 aligns across 7 bases. Germline CDR1 and CDR2: LGHDT and YNNKEL (reference sequence). Germline trimming cut 4 bases from V and 3 bases from J; bases unmatched to any gene: 3. There are 14 residues in the CDR3. For the CDR3, the DNA is TGTGCCAGCAGCCCGGGACAGCTCAATCAGCCCCAGCATTTT. This codes for CASSPGQLNQPQHF.

This chain connects TRBV9 to TRBJ2-3; D is possibly TRBD2 (5 bases). The ends were cut back, 0 bases at V and 5 bases at J, with 10 bases in the middle. This CDR3 region has 14 residues. Germline CDR1 is SGDLS and CDR2 is YYNGEE. As DNA, the CDR3 is TGTGCCAGCAGCGTAGGTGGGAGAATAGATACGCAGTATTTT. Translation: CASSVGGRIDTQYF.

The chain uses TRBV3-1 (or the pseudogene TRBV3-2) and TRBJ1-1; 7 bases are shared with TRBD1. J gave up 1 base and V 2 bases, and 1 base lay outside the gene matches. The CDR3 covers 14 residues. The V gene's germline CDR1 is LGHDT and CDR2 YNNKEL (reference sequence). CDR3 amino acids: CASSQRQGNTEAFF. CDR3 sequence (DNA): TGTGCCAGCAGCCAACGACAGGGGAACACTGAAGCTTTCTTT.

This chain links TRBV4-1 with TRBJ2-3; D remains unclear. With 1 base removed from V and 8 bases from J, the gap between germline ends came to 10 bases. CDR3 length equals 13 residues. Germline V gene sequence: CDR1 MGHRA, CDR2 YSYEKL. The CDR3 loop reads CASSQVVLGTQYF. Written as DNA, the CDR3 is TGCGCCAGCAGCCAAGTAGTCCTAGGTACGCAGTATTTT.

J is TRBJ2-7 and V is TRBV30; TRBD1 matches at 8 bases. The V gene end was trimmed by 3 bases and the J gene end by 1 base; junction bases not matched to a gene: 8. Germline CDR1 GTSNPN, CDR2 SVGIG (reference sequence). This CDR3 contains 15 residues. The DNA of the CDR3 is TGTGCCTGGAGGGACACCGGACAGGGTTCCTACGAGCAGTACTTC. Translating gives CAWRDTGQGSYEQYF. Full variable domain (remainder filled in from reference TRBV30 and TRBJ2-7): SQTIHQWPATLVQPVGSPLSLECTVEGTSNPNLYWYRQAAGRGLQLLFYSVGIGQISSEVPQNLSASRPQDRQFILSSKKLLLSDSGFYLCAWRDTGQGSYEQYFGPGTRLTVT.

The chain couples TRBV5-6 to TRBJ2-1; D may be TRBD2 (6 bases). From germline, CDR1 is SGHDT and CDR2 YYEEEE. This CDR3 region has 13 residues. V lost 0 bases to trimming and J lost 9 bases, with 10 bases between them. The CDR3 loop is CASSLGQGGEQFF. The CDR3 bases are TGTGCCAGCAGCTTGGGGCAGGGAGGTGAGCAGTTCTTC. Using reference TRBV5-6 and TRBJ2-1 for the parts outside the CDR3, the full variable domain is DAGVTQSPTHLIKTRGQQVTLRCSPKSGHDTVSWYQQALGQGPQFIFQYYEEEERQRGNFPDRFSGHQFPNYSSELNVNALLLGDSALYLCASSLGQGGEQFFGPGTRLTVL.

The chain uses TRBV13 and TRBJ2-7, with 8 bases fitting TRBD1. V lost 0 bases and J lost 0; bases outside the gene matches: 7. Germline CDR1 PRHDT, CDR2 FYEKMQ (reference sequence). The CDR3 has 17 residues. The CDR3 DNA follows: TGTGCCAGCAGCTTAGGGACAGGGGCCGCGAGCTCCTACGAGCAGTACTTC. Residues: CASSLGTGAASSYEQYF.

This clone was recorded once. The J gene is TRBJ2-7, the V gene TRBV5-1, with D tentatively TRBD1 (6 bases). CDR3 size: 13 residues. The ends were cut back, 2 bases at V and 3 bases at J, with 9 bases in the middle. Per the germline V gene, CDR1 is SGHRS and CDR2 is YFSETQ. CDR3 in DNA: TGCGCCAGCAGCTTAACAGGGAACTACGAGCAGTACTTC. Translated, it gives CASSLTGNYEQYF.

V is TRBV2 and J is TRBJ1-2; weak D call: TRBD1 (5 bases). V lost 6 bases to trimming and J lost 2 bases, with 10 bases between them. Germline assignment: CDR1 SNHLY and CDR2 FYNNEI. This CDR3 region has 13 residues. The CDR3 region has the DNA TGTGCCAGCAGCGCGACAGAAAACTATGGCTACACCTTC. Translating it yields CASSATENYGYTF. The variable domain in full, completed from reference TRBV2 and TRBJ1-2, reads EPEVTQTPSHQVTQMGQEVILRCVPISNHLYFYWYRQILGQKVEFLVSFYNNEISEKSEIFDDQFSVERPDGSNFTLKIRSTKLEDSAMYFCASSATENYGYTFGSGTRLTVV.

The chain couples TRBV12-3 or TRBV12-4 to TRBJ2-7; D is ambiguous. This CDR3 is built from 13 residues. V lost 1 base and J lost 2, with 6 bases in between. CDR3: CASSLGATYEQYF. CDR3 coding DNA: TGTGCCAGCAGTTTAGGAGCGACCTACGAGCAGTACTTC.

This chain links TRBV5-6 with TRBJ2-1; perhaps TRBD1 as D (6 bases). The V end was cut by 4 bases, the J end by 8 bases, with 13 bases between. CDR1 and CDR2 (germline): SGHDT, YYEEEE. The CDR3 contains 13 residues. CDR3 bases: TGTGCCAGCAGCCGCACAGGGTGGGATGAGCAGTTCTTC. It encodes CASSRTGWDEQFF. Looking up the rest from reference TRBV5-6 and TRBJ2-1 gives the full variable domain: DAGVTQSPTHLIKTRGQQVTLRCSPKSGHDTVSWYQQALGQGPQFIFQYYEEEERQRGNFPDRFSGHQFPNYSSELNVNALLLGDSALYLCASSRTGWDEQFFGPGTRLTVL.

The rearrangement links TRBV3-1 (or the pseudogene TRBV3-2) to TRBJ1-4, with a possible D match to TRBD1 (6 bases). This CDR3 is built from 14 residues. Per the germline V gene, CDR1 is LGHDT and CDR2 is YNNKEL (reference sequence). The ends were cut back, 6 bases at V and 0 bases at J, with 8 bases in the middle. The CDR3 sequence is CASSHRATNEKLFF. The CDR3 region has the DNA TGTGCCAGCAGTCACAGGGCAACTAATGAAAAACTGTTTTTT.

This chain joins TRBV27 and TRBJ2-7, with 8 bases matching TRBD1. This CDR3 spans 17 amino acids. V dropped 6 bases and J dropped 5; count of bases not matched to a gene: 18. Germline CDR1 MNHEY, CDR2 SMNVEV (reference sequence). The CDR3 nucleotides read TGTGCCAGCAGGAGATACTATGATACGACAGGGGCCCACGAGCAGTACTTC. Residues: CASRRYYDTTGAHEQYF.

The chain is built from TRBV5-1 and TRBJ2-7, with TRBD1 as a possible D gene (5 bases). The V gene lost 4 bases and the J gene lost 5 bases, with 22 bases spanning the gap. Germline V CDR1 and CDR2: SGHRS, YFSETQ. The CDR3 is made up of 16 amino acids. The CDR3 sequence: CASSPDGVGDWDEQYF. CDR3 nucleotide sequence: TGCGCCAGCAGCCCAGATGGGGTAGGGGATTGGGACGAGCAGTACTTC.

V is TRBV30 and J is TRBJ2-3; 14 positions agree with TRBD2. The CDR3 is 16 amino acids. Per germline, CDR1 GTSNPN and CDR2 SVGIG (reference sequence). V gave up 0 bases and J gave up 6 bases; unmatched junction bases: 5. CDR3 amino acids: CAWSVGLAGGADTQYF. For the CDR3, the DNA is TGTGCCTGGAGTGTTGGACTAGCGGGAGGAGCCGATACGCAGTATTTT.